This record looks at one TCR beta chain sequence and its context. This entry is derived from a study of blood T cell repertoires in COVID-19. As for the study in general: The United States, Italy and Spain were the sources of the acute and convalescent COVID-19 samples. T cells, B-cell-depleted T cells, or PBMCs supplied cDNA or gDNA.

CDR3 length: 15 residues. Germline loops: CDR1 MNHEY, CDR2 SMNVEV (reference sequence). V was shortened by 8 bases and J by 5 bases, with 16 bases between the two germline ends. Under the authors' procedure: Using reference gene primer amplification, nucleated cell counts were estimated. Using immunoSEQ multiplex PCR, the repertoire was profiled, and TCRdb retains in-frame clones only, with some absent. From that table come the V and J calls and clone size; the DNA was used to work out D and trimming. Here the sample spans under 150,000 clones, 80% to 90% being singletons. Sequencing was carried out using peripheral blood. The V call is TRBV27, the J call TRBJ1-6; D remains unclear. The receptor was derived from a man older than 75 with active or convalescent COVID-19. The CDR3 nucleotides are TGTGCCAGCGGGTTATACACAGAGAATAATTCACCCCTCCACTTT. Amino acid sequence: CASGLYTENNSPLHF.